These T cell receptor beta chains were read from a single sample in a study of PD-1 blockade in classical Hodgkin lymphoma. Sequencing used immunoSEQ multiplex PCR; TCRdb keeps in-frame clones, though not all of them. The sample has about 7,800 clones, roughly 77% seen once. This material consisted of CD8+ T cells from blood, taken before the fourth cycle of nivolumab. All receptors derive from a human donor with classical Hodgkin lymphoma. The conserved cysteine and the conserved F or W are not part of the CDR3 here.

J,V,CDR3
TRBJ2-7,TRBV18,ASSPGLAGALTSYEQY
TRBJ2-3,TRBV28,ASSTGGQGAFTDTQY
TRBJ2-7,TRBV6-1,ASSSRPTGEQY
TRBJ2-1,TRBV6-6,ASSYTLSGAQHEQF
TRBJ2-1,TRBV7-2,ASSLGSEGV
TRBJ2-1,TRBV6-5,ASSYSRGPYNEQF
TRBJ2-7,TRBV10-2,ASSYSGGSEQY
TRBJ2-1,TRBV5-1,ASRHASGGLNEQF
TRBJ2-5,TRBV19,ASSIVGTPQETQY
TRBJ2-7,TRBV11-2,ASSLVGRHYEQY
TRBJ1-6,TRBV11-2,ASSLDARDRSPLH
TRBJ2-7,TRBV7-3,ASSLYPGGLYEQY
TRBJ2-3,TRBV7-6,ASSLRTGSKPDTQY
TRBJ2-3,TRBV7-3,ASSLRVKDTQY
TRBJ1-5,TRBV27,ASRQQGQPQH
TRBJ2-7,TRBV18,ASSSSGRSSYEQY
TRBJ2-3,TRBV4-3,ASSQAPGGILLDTQY
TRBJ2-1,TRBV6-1,ASVDRVFYNEQF
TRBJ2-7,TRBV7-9,ASSLPAGPAYEQY
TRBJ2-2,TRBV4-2,ASSQEGSLAGVGELF
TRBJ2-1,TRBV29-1,SVDSGGGIDEQF
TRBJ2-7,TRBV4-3,ASSQGAFGQGSSYEQY
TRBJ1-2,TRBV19,ASSIVGRPSNYGYT
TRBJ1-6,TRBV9,ASSVGDRGNSPLH
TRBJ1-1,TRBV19,ASSIANRGNTEAF
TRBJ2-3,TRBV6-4,ASSDSNTASTDTQY
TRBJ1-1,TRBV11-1,ASSLGTEAF
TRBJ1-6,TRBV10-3,AISESENSPLH
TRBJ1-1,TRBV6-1,ASKRQGAEAF
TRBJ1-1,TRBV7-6,ASSPGTGMNTEAF
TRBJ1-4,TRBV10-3,AISVTGWEKLF
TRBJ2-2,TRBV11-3,ASSLSSARVSTGELF
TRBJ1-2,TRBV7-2,ASSLDRVSYGYT
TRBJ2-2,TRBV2,ASRGTGFTGELF
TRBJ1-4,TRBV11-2,ASSLAYRSNEKLF
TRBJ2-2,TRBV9,ASSLNTGELF
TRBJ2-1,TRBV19,ASRDGRERNEQF
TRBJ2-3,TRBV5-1,ASSLGQGPDTQY
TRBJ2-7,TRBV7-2,ASSLKGSSGRYSYEQY
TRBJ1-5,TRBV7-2,ASSRGQSSNQPQH
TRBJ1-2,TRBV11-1,ASSIHRASGYGYT
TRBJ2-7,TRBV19,ASSIPGLAGHEQY
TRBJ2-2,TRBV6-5,ASSYSQGPGELF
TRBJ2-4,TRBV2,ASSEAGKVGGNIQY
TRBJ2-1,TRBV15,ATSRGSRGYNEQF
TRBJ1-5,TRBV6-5,ASSYGFGFRQPQH
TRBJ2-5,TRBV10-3,AISESIRDRLETQY
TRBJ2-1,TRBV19,ASSMTSGRVNEQF
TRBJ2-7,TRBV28,ASSLSTLFLGTGFYEQY
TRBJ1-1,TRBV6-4,ASSGNEADRGYTEAF
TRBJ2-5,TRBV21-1,ASSKPSNWEPKKETQY